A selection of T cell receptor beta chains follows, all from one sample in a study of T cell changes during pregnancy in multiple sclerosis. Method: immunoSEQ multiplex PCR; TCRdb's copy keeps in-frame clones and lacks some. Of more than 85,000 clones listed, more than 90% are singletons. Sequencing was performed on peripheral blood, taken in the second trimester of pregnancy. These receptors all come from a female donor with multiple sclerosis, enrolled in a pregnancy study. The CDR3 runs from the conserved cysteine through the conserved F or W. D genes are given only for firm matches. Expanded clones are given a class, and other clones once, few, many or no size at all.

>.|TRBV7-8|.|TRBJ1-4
TGTGCCAGCAGCTTGGCGGAGGGGAGAGTTGAAAAAAAACTGTTTTTT
CASSLAEGRVEKKLFF
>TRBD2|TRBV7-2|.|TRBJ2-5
TGTGCCAGCAGGTCGGGAGGCCAAGAGACCCAGTACTTC
CASRSGGQETQYF
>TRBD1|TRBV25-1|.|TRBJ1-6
TGTGCCAGCAGTTCCCCGGGACAGCGAAATTCACCCCTCCACTTT
CASSSPGQRNSPLHF
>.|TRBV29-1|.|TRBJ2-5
TGCAGCGTTGATGAGCGAGGACTTTTGAAAGAGACCCAGTACTTC
CSVDERGLLKETQYF
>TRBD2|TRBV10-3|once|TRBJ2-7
TGTGCCATCAGTGACATTCGGACTAGCGGGGCCTACGAGCAGTACTTC
CAISDIRTSGAYEQYF
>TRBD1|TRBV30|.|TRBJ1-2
TGTGCCTGGAGGCCTCGGGGACAGGCAGGGGGCTACACCTTC
CAWRPRGQAGGYTF
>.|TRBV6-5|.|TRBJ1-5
TGTGCCAGCAGTCAGGGGCAGAATCAGCCCCAGCATTTT
CASSQGQNQPQHF
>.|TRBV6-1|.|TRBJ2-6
TGTGCCAGCAGTGAGCGGGGTCGTGGGGCCAACGTCCTGACTTTC
CASSERGRGANVLTF
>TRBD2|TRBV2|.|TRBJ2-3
TGTGCCAGCGCCACCCGGACTAGCGGGAGAAGAGGAGATACGCAGTATTTT
CASATRTSGRRGDTQYF
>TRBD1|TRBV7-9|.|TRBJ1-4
TGTGCCAGCAGCCGCGGGACAGGGGTTTCTCATGAAGGAAAACTGTTTTTT
CASSRGTGVSHEGKLFF
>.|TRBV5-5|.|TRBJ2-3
TGTGCCAGCAGCTTACCTGGACAGAAGTCAGATACGCAGTATTTT
CASSLPGQKSDTQYF
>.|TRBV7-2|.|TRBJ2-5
TGTGCCAGCAGCTTCCCACAAGAGACCCAGTACTTC
CASSFPQETQYF
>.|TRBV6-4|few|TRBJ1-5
TGTGCCAGCAGCGACGAGGTTAATCAGCCCCAGCATTTT
CASSDEVNQPQHF
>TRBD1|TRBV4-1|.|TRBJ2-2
TGCGCCAGCAGCCCTGCGCCGGGACAGGGGAACACCGGGGAGCTGTTTTTT
CASSPAPGQGNTGELFF
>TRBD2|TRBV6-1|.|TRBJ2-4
TGTGCCAGCAGTGAACCGTCATGGGGGGGTGGAGTTCAGTACTTC
CASSEPSWGGGVQYF
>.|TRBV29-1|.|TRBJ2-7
TGCAGCGTTAGGACAGAGACCTACGAGCAGTACTTC
CSVRTETYEQYF
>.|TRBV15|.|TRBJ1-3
TGTGCCACCAGCAGAGATTTTTCGAGTGGAAACACCATATATTTT
CATSRDFSSGNTIYF
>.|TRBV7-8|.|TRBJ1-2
TGTGCCAGCAGCCCCGAGTACTTGGGCTACACCTTC
CASSPEYLGYTF
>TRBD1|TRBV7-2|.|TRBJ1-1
TGTGCCAGCAGCTTTACCGGGACAGGGGGCAACACTGAAGCTTTCTTT
CASSFTGTGGNTEAFF
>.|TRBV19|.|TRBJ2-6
TGTGCCAGTAGTATACAGGGCTCCGGGGCCAACGTCCTGACTTTC
CASSIQGSGANVLTF
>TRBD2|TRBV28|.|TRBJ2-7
TGTGCCAGCAGTTTAACTAGCGGCTCCTACGAGCAGTACTTC
CASSLTSGSYEQYF
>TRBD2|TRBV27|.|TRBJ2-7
TGTGCCAGCAGTTCCGTAGGAGCGGGAGACTACTACGAGCAGTACTTC
CASSSVGAGDYYEQYF
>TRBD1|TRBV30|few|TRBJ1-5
TGTGCCTGGAGTCCGACAGGGCCCTTGGATCAGCCCCAGCATTTT
CAWSPTGPLDQPQHF
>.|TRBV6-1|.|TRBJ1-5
TGTGCCAGCAGTGAAATCGATCAGCCCCAGCATTTT
CASSEIDQPQHF
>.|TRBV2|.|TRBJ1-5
TGTGCCAGCAGTGAGGGCAAGGCCTATAGCAATCAGCCCCAGCATTTT
CASSEGKAYSNQPQHF
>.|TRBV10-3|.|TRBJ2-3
TGTGCCATCAGTGACAGGCGGGGCCGGTGGACGCAGTATTTT
CAISDRRGRWTQYF
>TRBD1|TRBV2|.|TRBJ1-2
TGTGCCAGCAGTGGAGGGAGACAGGGGGCGGAAATTGGCGGCTACACCTTC
CASSGGRQGAEIGGYTF
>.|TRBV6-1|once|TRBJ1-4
TGTGCCAGCAGCCTCATCTCGGAGACTAATGAAAAACTGTTTTTT
CASSLISETNEKLFF
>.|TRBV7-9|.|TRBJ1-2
TGTGCCAGCAGCGTCAGGGAAACGAATGGCTACACCTTC
CASSVRETNGYTF
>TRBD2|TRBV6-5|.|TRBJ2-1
TGTGCCAGCAGATTACTAGCGGGAGGGCCAAATGAGCAGTTCTTC
CASRLLAGGPNEQFF
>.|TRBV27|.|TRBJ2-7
TGTGCCAGCAGTTCCCAGGGACAAGCGACCTACGAGCAGTACTTC
CASSSQGQATYEQYF
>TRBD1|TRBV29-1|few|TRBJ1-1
TGCAGCGTTAGGACAGGCACGTACACTGAAGCTTTCTTT
CSVRTGTYTEAFF
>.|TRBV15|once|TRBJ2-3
TGTGCCACCAGCAGAGATTCCGGGGTCCCAGATACGCAGTATTTT
CATSRDSGVPDTQYF
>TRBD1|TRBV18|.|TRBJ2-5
TGTGCCAGCTCACTCGGGACAGGGCGAGAGACCCAGTACTTC
CASSLGTGRETQYF
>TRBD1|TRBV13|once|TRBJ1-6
TGTGCCAGCAGCTCCGGGACAGGTGATTCACCCCTCCACTTT
CASSSGTGDSPLHF
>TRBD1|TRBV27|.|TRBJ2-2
TGTGCCAGCAGTCGATCGACCGGGACAGCAAACACCGGGGAGCTGTTTTTT
CASSRSTGTANTGELFF
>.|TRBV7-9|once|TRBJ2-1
TGTGCCAGCAGCTTAGGGACGGGAGTCGGTAATGAGCAGTTCTTC
CASSLGTGVGNEQFF
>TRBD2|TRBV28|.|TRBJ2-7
TGTGCCAGCAGTTTAAACACAGCGGGAGCCTACGAGCAGTACTTC
CASSLNTAGAYEQYF
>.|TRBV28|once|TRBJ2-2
TGTGCCAGCTCTACCCGGTCCGGGGTAGGCAGCGGGGAGCTGTTTTTT
CASSTRSGVGSGELFF
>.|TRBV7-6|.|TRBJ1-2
TGTGCCAGCAGCGCACGAAGGGGGGGGGTAGTTTACGGTGGCTACACCTTC
CASSARRGGVVYGGYTF
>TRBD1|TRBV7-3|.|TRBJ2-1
TGTGCCAGCAGCCCCCAGGGGGAGAAGGTACACAATGAGCAGTTCTTC
CASSPQGEKVHNEQFF
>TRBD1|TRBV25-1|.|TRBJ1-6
TGTGCCAGCAGTGATCCCGGGACAGCGAATTCACCCCTCCACTTT
CASSDPGTANSPLHF
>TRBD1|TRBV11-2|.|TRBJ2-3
TGTGCCAGCAGCTTAGGAACCCAGGGGGTGGGCGCAGATACGCAGTATTTT
CASSLGTQGVGADTQYF
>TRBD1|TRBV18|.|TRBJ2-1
TGTGCCAGCTCACCACGGGCAGGGGGACGCACCTACAATGAGCAGTTCTTC
CASSPRAGGRTYNEQFF
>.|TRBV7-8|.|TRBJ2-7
TGTGCCAGCAGCCAACTGCTGGACGAGCAGTACTTC
CASSQLLDEQYF
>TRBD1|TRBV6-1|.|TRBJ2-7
TGTGCCATCCGGGACAGGGGGCACTACGAGCAGTACTTC
CAIRDRGHYEQYF
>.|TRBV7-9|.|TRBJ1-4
TGTGCCAGCAGCTTAGTTTCCGGGACATCGGGTGAAAAACTGTTTTTT
CASSLVSGTSGEKLFF
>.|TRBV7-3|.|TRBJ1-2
TGTGCCAGCCCTGCAGCGGACAGCTTCAGCTATGGCTACACCTTC
CASPAADSFSYGYTF
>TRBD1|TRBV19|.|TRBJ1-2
TGTGCCAGTAGTATGGAAGGGGGCTGGGATGGCTACACCTTC
CASSMEGGWDGYTF
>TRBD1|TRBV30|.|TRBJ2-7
TGTGCCTGGAGTAGGTCGGCAGGGGGCAATGGGGACGAGCAGTACTTC
CAWSRSAGGNGDEQYF